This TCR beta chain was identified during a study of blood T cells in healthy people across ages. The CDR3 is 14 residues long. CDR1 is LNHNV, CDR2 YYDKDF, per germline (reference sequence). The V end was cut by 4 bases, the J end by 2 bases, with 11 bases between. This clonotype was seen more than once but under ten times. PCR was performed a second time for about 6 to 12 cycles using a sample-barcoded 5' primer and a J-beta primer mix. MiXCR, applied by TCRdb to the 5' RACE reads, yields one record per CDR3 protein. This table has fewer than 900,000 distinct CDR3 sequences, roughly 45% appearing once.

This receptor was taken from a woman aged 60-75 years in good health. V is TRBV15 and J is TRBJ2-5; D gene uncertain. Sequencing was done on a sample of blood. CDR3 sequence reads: CATSTRDGQETQYF. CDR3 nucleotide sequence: TGTGCCACCAGCACCCGCGATGGTCAAGAGACCCAGTACTTC. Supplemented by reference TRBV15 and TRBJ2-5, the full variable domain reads DAMVIQNPRYQVTQFGKPVTLSCSQTLNHNVMYWYQQKSSQAPKLLFHYYDKDFNNEADTPDNFQSRRPNTSFCFLDIRSPGLGDTAMYLCATSTRDGQETQYFGPGTRLLVL.